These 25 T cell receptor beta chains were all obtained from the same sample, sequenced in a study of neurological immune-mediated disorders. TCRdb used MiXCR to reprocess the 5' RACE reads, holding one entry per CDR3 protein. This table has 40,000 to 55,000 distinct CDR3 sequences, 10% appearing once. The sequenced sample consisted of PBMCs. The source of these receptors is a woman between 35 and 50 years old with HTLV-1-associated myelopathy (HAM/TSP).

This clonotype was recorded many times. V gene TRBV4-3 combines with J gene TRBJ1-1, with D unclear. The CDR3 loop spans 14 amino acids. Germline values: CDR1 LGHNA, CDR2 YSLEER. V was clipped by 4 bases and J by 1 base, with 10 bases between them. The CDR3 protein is CASSLSGKNTEAFF. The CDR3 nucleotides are TGCGCCAGCAGCCTTAGTGGGAAGAACACTGAAGCTTTCTTT.

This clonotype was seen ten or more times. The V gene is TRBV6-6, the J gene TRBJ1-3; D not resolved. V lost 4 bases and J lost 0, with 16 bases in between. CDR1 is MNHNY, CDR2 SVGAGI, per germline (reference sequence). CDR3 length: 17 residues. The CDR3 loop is CASSFQLAGNSGNTIYF. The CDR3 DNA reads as TGTGCCAGCAGTTTTCAACTTGCCGGCAACTCTGGAAACACCATATATTTT.

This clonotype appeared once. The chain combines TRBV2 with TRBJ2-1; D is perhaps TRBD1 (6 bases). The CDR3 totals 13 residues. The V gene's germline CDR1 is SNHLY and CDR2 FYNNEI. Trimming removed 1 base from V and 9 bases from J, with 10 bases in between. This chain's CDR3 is CASSEVGAVEQFF. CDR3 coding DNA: TGTGCCAGCAGTGAAGTGGGGGCGGTTGAGCAGTTCTTC. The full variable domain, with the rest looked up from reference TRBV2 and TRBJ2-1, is EPEVTQTPSHQVTQMGQEVILRCVPISNHLYFYWYRQILGQKVEFLVSFYNNEISEKSEIFDDQFSVERPDGSNFTLKIRSTKLEDSAMYFCASSEVGAVEQFFGPGTRLTVL.

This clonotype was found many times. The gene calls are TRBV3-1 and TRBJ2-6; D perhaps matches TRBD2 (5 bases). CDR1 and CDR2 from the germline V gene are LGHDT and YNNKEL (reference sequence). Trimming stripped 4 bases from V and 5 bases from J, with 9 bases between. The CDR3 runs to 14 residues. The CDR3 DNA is TGTGCCAGCAGCCGTAGGGAGTGGGCCAACGTCCTGACTTTC. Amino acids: CASSRREWANVLTF.

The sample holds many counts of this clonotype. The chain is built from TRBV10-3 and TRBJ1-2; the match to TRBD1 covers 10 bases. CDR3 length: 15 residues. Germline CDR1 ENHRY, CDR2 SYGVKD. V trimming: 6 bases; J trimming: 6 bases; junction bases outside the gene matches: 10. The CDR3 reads CAIRARGQGSDGYTF. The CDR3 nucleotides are TGTGCCATCAGGGCGAGGGGACAGGGGTCGGATGGCTACACCTTC.

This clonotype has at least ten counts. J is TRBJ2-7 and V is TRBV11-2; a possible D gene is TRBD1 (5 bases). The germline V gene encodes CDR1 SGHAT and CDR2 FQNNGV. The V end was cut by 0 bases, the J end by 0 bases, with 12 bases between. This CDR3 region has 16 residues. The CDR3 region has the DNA TGTGCCAGCAGCTTAGACGCGACAGAGCTCTCCTACGAGCAGTACTTC. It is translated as CASSLDATELSYEQYF. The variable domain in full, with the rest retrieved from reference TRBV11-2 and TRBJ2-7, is EAGVAQSPRYKIIEKRQSVAFWCNPISGHATLYWYQQILGQGPKLLIQFQNNGVVDDSQLPKDRFSAERLKGVDSTLKIQPAKLEDSAVYLCASSLDATELSYEQYFGPGTRLTVT.

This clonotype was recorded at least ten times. Here the CDR3 DNA reads TGTGCCAGCAGCCCCGCCCTTGACAGGTGGATCCAAGAGACCCAGTACTTC. Residues: CASSPALDRWIQETQYF. J is TRBJ2-5 and V is TRBV7-9; TRBD1 is a possible D gene (6 bases). The length of the CDR3 is 17 residues. Per germline, CDR1 SEHNR and CDR2 FQNEAQ (reference sequence). V lost 5 bases and J 1 base, leaving 20 bases between the germline ends.

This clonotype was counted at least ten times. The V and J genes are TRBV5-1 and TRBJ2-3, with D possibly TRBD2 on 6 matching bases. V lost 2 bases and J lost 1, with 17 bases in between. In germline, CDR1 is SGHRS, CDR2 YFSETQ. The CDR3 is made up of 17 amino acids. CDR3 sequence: CASSLTPYERGTDTQYF. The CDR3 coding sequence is TGCGCCAGCAGCTTAACCCCCTACGAGCGGGGCACAGATACGCAGTATTTT.

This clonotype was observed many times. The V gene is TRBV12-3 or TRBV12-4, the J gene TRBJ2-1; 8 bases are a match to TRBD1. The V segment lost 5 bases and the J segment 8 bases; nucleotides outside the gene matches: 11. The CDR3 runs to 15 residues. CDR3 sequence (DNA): TGTGCCAGCAGTACCGGACAGGGCTTTTGGGATGAGCAGTTCTTC. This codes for CASSTGQGFWDEQFF.

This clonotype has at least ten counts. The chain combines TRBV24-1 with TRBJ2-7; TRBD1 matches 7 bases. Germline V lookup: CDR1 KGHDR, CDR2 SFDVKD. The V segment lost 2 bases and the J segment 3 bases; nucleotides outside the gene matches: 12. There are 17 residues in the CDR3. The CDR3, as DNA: TGTGCCACCAGTGATTGGGGGTCGACAGGGATACGCTACGAGCAGTACTTC. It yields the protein CATSDWGSTGIRYEQYF.

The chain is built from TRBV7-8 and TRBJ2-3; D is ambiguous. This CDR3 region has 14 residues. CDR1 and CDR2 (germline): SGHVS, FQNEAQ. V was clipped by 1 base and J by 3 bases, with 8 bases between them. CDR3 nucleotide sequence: TGTGCCAGCAGCTTAGAGGATCATACAGATACGCAGTATTTT. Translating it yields CASSLEDHTDTQYF.

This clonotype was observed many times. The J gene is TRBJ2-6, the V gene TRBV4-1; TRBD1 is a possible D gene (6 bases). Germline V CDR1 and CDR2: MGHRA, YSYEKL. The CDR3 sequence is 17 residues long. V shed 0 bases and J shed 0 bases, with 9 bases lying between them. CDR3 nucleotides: TGCGCCAGCAGCCAAGATGGACAGCTCTCTGGGGCCAACGTCCTGACTTTC. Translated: CASSQDGQLSGANVLTF.

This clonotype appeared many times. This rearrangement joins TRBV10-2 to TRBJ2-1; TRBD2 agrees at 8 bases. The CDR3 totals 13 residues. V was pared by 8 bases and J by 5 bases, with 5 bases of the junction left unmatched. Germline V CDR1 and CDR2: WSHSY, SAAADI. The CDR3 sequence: CASGETSDNEQFF. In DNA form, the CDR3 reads TGCGCCAGCGGGGAGACTAGCGACAATGAGCAGTTCTTC.

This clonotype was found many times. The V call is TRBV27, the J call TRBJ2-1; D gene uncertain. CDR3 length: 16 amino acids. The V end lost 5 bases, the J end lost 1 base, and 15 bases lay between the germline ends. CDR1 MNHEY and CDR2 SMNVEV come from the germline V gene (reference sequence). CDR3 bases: TGTGCCAGCAGTACATACACCAGGAGTTCCTACAATGAGCAGTTCTTC. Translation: CASSTYTRSSYNEQFF.

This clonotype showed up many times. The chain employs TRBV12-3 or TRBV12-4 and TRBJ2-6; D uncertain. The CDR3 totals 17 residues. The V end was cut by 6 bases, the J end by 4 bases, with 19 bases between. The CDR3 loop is CASSPRTRSHGANVLTF. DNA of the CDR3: TGTGCCAGCAGCCCGAGGACCCGCTCCCACGGGGCCAACGTCCTGACTTTC.

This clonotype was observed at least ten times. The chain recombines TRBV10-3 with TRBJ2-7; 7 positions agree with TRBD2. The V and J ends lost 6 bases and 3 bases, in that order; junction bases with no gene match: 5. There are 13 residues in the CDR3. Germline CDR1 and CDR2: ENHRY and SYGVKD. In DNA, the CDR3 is TGTGCCATCAGGGGCGGGGGAGGCTACGAGCAGTACTTC. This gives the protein CAIRGGGGYEQYF.

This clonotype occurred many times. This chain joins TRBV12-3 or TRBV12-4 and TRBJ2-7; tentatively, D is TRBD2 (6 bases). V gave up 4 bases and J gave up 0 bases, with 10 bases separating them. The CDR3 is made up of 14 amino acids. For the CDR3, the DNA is TGTGCCAGCAGTTCCGGGGGATTCTCCTACGAGCAGTACTTC. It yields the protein CASSSGGFSYEQYF.

CDR3 bases: TGTGCCAGCAGTGCCGGGACAGGGGTCCGCGAGCAGTACTTC. Translating it yields CASSAGTGVREQYF. The J gene is TRBJ2-7, the V gene TRBV27; 10 bases line up with TRBD1. With V trimmed by 5 bases and J by 6 bases, 7 bases remained unmatched. The CDR3 is 14 amino acids. Germline CDR1 and CDR2: MNHEY and SMNVEV (reference sequence).

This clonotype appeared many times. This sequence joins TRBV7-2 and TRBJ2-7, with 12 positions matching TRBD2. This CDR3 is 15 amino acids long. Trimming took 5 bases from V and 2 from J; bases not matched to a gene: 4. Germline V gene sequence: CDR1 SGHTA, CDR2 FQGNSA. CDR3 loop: CASSPTSGGTYEQYF. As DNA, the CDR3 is TGTGCCAGCAGCCCAACTAGCGGGGGGACCTACGAGCAGTACTTC.

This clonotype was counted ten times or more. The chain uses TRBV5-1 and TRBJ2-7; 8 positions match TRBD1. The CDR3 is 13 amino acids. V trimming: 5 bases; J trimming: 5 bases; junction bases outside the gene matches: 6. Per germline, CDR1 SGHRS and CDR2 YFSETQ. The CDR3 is CASSRQGFDEQYF. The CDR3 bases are TGCGCCAGCAGTAGACAGGGGTTCGACGAGCAGTACTTC.

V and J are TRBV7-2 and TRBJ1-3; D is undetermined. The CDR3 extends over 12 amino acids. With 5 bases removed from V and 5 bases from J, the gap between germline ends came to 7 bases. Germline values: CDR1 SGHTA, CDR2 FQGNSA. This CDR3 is CASSLQRNTIYF. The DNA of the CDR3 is TGTGCCAGCAGCCTACAACGAAACACCATATATTTT.

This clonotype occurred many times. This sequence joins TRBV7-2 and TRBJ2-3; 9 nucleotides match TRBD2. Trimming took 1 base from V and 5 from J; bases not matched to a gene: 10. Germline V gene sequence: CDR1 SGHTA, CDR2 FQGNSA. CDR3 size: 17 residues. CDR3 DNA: TGTGCCAGCAGCTTAGGGTTTGGCGGGGGGGCCGGAGATACGCAGTATTTT. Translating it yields CASSLGFGGGAGDTQYF.

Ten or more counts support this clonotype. The CDR3 spells CASSLRGTGANVLTF. The CDR3 DNA follows: TGTGCCAGCAGTTTAAGGGGAACTGGGGCCAACGTCCTGACTTTC. The J gene is TRBJ2-6, the V gene TRBV12-3 or TRBV12-4; possibly TRBD1 for D (5 bases). The CDR3 is 15 residues long. Between the trimmed V and J ends, which lost 2 bases and 2 bases, there was a span of 7 bases.

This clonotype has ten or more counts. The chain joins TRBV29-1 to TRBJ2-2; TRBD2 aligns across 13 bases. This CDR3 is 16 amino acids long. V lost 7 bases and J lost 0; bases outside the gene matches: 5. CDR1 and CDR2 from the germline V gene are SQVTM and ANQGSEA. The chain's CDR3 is CSGGGTSGTNTGELFF. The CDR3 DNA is TGCAGCGGGGGGGGGACTAGCGGGACGAACACCGGGGAGCTGTTTTTT.

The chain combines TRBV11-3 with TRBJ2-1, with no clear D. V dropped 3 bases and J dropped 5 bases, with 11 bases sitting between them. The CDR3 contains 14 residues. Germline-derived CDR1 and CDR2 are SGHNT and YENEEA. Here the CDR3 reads CASSLGYENNEQFF. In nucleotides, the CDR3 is TGTGCCAGCAGCTTGGGTTACGAGAACAATGAGCAGTTCTTC. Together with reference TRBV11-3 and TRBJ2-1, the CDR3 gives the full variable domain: EAGVVQSPRYKIIEKKQPVAFWCNPISGHNTLYWYLQNLGQGPELLIRYENEEAVDDSQLPKDRFSAERLKGVDSTLKIQPAELGDSAVYLCASSLGYENNEQFFGPGTRLTVL.